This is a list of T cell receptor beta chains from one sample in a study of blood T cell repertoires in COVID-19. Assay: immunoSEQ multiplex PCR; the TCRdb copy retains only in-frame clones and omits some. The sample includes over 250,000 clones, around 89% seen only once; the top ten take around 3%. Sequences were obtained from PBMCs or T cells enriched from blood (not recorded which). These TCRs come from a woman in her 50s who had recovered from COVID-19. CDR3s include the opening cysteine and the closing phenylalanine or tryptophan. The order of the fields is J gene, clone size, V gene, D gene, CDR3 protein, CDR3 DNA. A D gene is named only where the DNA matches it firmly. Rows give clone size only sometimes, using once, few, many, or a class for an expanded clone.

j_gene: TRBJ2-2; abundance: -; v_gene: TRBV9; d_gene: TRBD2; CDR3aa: CASTLSTGTSLPGELFF; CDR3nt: TGTGCCAGCACCCTCTCCACCGGGACTAGCTTACCCGGGGAGCTGTTTTTT
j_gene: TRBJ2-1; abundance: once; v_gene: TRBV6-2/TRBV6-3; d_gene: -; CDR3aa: CASSPLSHNEQFF; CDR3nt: TGTGCCAGCAGTCCCCTGTCCCACAATGAGCAGTTCTTC
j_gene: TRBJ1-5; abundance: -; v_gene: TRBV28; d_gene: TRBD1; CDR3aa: CASSLISSGGQPQHF; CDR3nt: TGTGCCAGCAGTTTAATTTCGTCAGGGGGACAGCCCCAGCATTTT
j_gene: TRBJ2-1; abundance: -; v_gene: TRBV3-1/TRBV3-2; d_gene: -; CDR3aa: CASSQGSGPGQQFF; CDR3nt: TGTGCCAGCAGCCAAGGAAGCGGGCCAGGCCAGCAGTTCTTC
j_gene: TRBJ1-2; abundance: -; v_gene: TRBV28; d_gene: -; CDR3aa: CASSPAGTPYGYTF; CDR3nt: TGTGCCAGCAGCCCCGCCGGGACACCTTATGGCTACACCTTC
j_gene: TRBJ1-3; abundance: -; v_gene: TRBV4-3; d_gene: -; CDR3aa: CASSHGVTGRHSGNTIYF; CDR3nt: TGCGCCAGCAGCCACGGCGTGACAGGCCGTCACTCTGGAAACACCATATATTTT
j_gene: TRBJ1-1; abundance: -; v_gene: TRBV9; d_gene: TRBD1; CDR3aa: CASSDQTGTEDFLNTEAFF; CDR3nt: TGTGCCAGCAGCGACCAGACCGGGACAGAGGATTTTTTGAACACTGAAGCTTTCTTT
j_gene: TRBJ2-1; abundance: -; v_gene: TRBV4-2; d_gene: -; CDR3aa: CASSKERGDSEQFF; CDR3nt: TGTGCCAGCAGCAAAGAAAGGGGGGACAGTGAGCAGTTCTTC
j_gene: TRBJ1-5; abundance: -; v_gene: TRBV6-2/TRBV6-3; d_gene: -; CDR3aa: CASTPDSTGPQHF; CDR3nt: TGTGCCAGCACCCCGGACTCCACGGGGCCCCAGCATTTT
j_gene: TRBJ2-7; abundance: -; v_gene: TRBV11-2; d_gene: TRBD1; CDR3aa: CASSSRDRMSSYEQYF; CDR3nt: TGTGCCAGCAGCTCCAGGGACAGGATGAGCTCCTACGAGCAGTACTTC
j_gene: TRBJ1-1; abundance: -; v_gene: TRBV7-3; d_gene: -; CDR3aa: CASSLTGSDTEAFF; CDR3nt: TGTGCCAGCAGCCTTACAGGGAGCGACACTGAAGCTTTCTTT
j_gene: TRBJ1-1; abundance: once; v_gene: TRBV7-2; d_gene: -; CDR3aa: CASSPRGVRSTEAFF; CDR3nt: TGTGCCAGCAGCCCTCGGGGAGTACGCTCCACTGAAGCTTTCTTT
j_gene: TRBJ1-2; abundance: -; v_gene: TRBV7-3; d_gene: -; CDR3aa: CASSSEGTGRRYGYTF; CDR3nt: TGTGCCAGCAGCTCTGAAGGAACAGGGAGAAGATATGGCTACACCTTC
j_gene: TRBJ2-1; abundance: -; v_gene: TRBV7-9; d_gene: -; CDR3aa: CASSLTEVGGEQFF; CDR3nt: TGTGCCAGCAGCTTAACCGAGGTTGGAGGTGAGCAGTTCTTC
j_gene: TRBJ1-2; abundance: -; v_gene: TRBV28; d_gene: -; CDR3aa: CASGGLYGYTF; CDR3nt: TGTGCCTCCGGGGGACTCTATGGCTACACCTTC
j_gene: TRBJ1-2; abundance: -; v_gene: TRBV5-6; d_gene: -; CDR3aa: CASSSRQVYGYTF; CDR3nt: TGTGCCAGCAGCTCCCGACAGGTCTATGGCTACACCTTC
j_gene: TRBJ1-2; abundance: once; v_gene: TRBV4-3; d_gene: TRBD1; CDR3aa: CASSRRDRVYGYTF; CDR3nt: TGCGCCAGCAGCCGAAGGGACAGGGTTTATGGCTACACCTTC
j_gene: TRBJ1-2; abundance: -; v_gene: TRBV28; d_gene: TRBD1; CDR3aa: CASRGGQGGGYTF; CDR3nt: TGTGCCAGCAGGGGAGGACAGGGAGGCGGCTACACCTTC
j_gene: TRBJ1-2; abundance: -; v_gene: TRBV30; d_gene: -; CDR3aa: CAWSVLQGYGYTF; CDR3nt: TGTGCCTGGAGTGTACTCCAGGGCTATGGCTACACCTTC
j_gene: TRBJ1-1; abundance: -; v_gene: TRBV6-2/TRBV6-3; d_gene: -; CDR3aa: CASSYSAGGIEAFF; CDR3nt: TGTGCCAGCAGTTACTCAGCAGGAGGTATCGAAGCTTTCTTT
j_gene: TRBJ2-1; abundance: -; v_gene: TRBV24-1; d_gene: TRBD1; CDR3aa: CATSDGTGAYNEQFF; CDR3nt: TGTGCCACCAGTGATGGGACAGGGGCCTACAATGAGCAGTTCTTC
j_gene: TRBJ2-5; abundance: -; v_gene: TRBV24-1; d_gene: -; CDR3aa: CATSDFARGGEETQYF; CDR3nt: TGTGCCACCAGTGATTTCGCTAGGGGCGGGGAAGAGACCCAGTACTTC
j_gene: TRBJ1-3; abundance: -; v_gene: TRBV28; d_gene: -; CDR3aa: CASSLPQGSSGNTIYF; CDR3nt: TGTGCCAGCAGTTTACCGCAGGGGAGCTCTGGAAACACCATATATTTT
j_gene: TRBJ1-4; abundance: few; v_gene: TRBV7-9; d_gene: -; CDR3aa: CASSLGQGPNEKLFF; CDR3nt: TGTGCCAGCAGCTTAGGGCAGGGTCCTAATGAAAAACTGTTTTTT
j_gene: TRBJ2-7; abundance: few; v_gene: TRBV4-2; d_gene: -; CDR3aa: CASSQDLRREEYF; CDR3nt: TGTGCCAGCAGCCAAGATCTTCGGAGGGAGGAGTACTTC
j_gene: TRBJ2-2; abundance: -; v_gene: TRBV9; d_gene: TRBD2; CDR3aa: CASSLGTTNTGELFF; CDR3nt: TGTGCCAGCAGCCTCGGGACTACGAACACCGGGGAGCTGTTTTTT
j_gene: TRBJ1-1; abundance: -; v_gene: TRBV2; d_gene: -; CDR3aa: CASSRGLLNEAFF; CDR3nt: TGTGCCAGCAGCCGGGGACTGCTAAATGAAGCTTTCTTT
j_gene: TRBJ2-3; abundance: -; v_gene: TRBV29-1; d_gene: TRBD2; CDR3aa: CSVALAASTDTQYF; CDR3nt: TGCAGCGTCGCACTAGCGGCTAGCACAGATACGCAGTATTTT
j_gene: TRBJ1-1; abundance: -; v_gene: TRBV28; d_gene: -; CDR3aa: CASSLGGREAFF; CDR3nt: TGTGCCAGCAGTTTGGGGGGGCGTGAAGCTTTCTTT
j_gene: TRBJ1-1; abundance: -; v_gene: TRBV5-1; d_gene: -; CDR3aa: CASSRGQTVMNTEAFF; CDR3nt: TGCGCCAGCAGCAGAGGACAGACAGTTATGAACACTGAAGCTTTCTTT
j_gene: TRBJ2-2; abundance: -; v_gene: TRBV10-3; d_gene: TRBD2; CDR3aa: CAISELAGGTGELFF; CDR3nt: TGTGCCATCAGTGAACTAGCGGGAGGAACCGGGGAGCTGTTTTTT
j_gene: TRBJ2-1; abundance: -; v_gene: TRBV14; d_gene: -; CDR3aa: CASSQDLELIF; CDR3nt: TGTGCCAGCAGCCAAGATCTAGAGCTGATCTTC
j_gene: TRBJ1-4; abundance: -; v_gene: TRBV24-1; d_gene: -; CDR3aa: CATSDEGGGNEKLFF; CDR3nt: TGTGCCACCAGTGATGAAGGAGGTGGAAATGAAAAACTGTTTTTT
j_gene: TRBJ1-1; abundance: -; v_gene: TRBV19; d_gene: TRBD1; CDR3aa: CASSITGATEAFF; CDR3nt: TGTGCCAGTAGTATAACAGGGGCCACTGAAGCTTTCTTT
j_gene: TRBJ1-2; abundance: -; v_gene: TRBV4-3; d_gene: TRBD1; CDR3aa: CASSLLKGQDNYGYTF; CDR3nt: TGCGCCAGCAGCCTCTTAAAGGGACAGGATAACTATGGCTACACCTTC
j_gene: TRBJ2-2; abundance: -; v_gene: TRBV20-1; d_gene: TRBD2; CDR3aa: CSASRFPRPSKGLTNTGELFF; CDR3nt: TGCAGTGCTAGTAGGTTTCCGCGACCCTCGAAGGGACTAACGAACACCGGGGAGCTGTTTTTT
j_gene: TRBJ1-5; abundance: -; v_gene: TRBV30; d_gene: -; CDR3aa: CAWSVGGSGNQPQHF; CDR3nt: TGTGCCTGGAGTGTAGGAGGCTCTGGCAATCAGCCCCAGCATTTT
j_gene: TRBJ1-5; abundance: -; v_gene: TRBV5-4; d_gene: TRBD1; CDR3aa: CASSLTGGGNNQPQHF; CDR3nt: TGTGCCAGCAGCTTGACAGGGGGAGGGAACAATCAGCCCCAGCATTTT
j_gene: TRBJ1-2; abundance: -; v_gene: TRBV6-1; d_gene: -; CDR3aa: CASSDTGTPPGYTF; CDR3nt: TGTGCCAGCAGTGATACCGGGACACCTCCTGGCTACACCTTC
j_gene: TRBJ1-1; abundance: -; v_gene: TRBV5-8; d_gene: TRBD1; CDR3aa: CASSSLRGRGNTEAFF; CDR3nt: TGTGCCAGCAGCTCCCTCAGGGGGCGCGGGAACACTGAAGCTTTCTTT
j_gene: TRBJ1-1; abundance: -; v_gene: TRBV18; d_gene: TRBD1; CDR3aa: CATLDRGGSTEAFF; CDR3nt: TGTGCCACCCTCGACAGGGGAGGTTCCACTGAAGCTTTCTTT
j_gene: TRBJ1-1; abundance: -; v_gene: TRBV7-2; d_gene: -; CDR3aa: CASSTDRNTEAFF; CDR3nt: TGTGCCAGCAGCACAGACAGGAACACTGAAGCTTTCTTT
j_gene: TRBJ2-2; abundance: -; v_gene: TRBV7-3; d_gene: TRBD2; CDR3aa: CASSSQPGLETGELFF; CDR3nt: TGTGCCAGCAGCTCACAGCCGGGACTAGAAACCGGGGAGCTGTTTTTT
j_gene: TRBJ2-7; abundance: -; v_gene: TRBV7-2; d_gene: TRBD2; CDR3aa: CASSLGAGGMNEQYF; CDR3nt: TGTGCCAGCAGCTTAGGGGCGGGAGGGATGAACGAGCAGTACTTC
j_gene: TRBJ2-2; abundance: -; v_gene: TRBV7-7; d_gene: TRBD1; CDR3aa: CASSKFPGTGAGELFF; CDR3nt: TGTGCTAGCAGCAAATTCCCCGGGACAGGGGCCGGGGAGCTGTTTTTT
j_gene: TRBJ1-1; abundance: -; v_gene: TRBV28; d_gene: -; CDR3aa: CASSSQARGRSTEAFF; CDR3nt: TGTGCCAGCAGTTCCCAGGCCCGCGGGAGGAGCACTGAAGCTTTCTTT
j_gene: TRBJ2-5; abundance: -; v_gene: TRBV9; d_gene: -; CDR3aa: CASSLGGGLPKETQYF; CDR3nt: TGTGCCAGCAGCCTAGGCGGAGGCCTCCCGAAAGAGACCCAGTACTTC
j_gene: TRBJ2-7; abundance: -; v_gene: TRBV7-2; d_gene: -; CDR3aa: CASSLGAATYEQYF; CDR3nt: TGTGCCAGCAGCTTAGGCGCAGCGACCTACGAGCAGTACTTC
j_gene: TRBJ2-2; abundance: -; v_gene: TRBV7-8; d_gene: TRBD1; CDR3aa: CASSKDYRGNTGELFF; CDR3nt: TGTGCCAGCAGCAAGGATTACAGGGGGAACACCGGGGAGCTGTTTTTT
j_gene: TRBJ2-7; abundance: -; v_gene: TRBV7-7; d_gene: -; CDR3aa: CASSLGRSGLYEQYF; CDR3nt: TGTGCTAGCAGCTTAGGTAGGAGCGGCCTCTACGAGCAGTACTTC
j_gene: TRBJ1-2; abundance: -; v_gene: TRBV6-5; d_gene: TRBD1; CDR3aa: CASSYSVLRTGYGYTF; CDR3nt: TGTGCCAGCAGTTACTCGGTTCTGCGGACAGGCTATGGCTACACCTTC
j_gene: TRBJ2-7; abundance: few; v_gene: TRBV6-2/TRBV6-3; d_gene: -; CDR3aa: CASSSEVLYEQYF; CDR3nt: TGTGCCAGCAGTTCGGAGGTTCTCTACGAGCAGTACTTC
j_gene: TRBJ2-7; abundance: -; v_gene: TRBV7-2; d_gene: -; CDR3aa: CASSPEAGTVYEQYF; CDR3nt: TGTGCCAGCAGCCCGGAAGCCGGGACTGTCTACGAGCAGTACTTC
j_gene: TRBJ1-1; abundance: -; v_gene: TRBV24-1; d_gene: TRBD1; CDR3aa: CATSDRGQDEAFF; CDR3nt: TGTGCCACCAGTGACCGAGGACAGGATGAAGCTTTCTTT
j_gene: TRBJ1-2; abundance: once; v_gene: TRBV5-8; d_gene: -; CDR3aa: CASDRSYGYTF; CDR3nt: TGTGCCTCCGACAGGAGCTATGGCTACACCTTC
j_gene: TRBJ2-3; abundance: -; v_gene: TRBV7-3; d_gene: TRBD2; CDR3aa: CASSPGLGRDTQYF; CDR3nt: TGTGCCAGCAGTCCCGGACTAGGAAGGGATACGCAGTATTTT